A selection of T cell receptor beta chains follows, all from one sample in a study of blood T cells in healthy people across ages. Each CDR3 protein gets one entry after TCRdb re-called the 5' RACE reads with MiXCR. The data contain under 850,000 distinct CDR3 sequences, 35% to 40% of them singletons. The sample consisted of blood. Source of these receptors: a man aged 18-30 years in good health. CDR3s include the opening cysteine and the closing phenylalanine or tryptophan. The D gene is left open where the match is weak. Clone size is given for some rows only: seen once, a few or many times, or a class if the clone is expanded.

few	TRBV7-2	TRBD1	TRBJ2-5	TGTGCCAGCAGCTTCAACAGGGGTTTAGGAGAGACCCAGTACTTC	CASSFNRGLGETQYF
few	TRBV4-2	TRBD2	TRBJ2-3	TGTGCCAGCAGCCGGCCTTGGGGGGGGGACACAGATACGCAGTATTTT	CASSRPWGGDTDTQYF
NA	TRBV9	NA	TRBJ1-2	TGTGCCAGCAGCGTAGTTGGGGCAGCTAACTATGGCTACACCTTC	CASSVVGAANYGYTF
NA	TRBV15	NA	TRBJ2-2	TGTGCCACCAGCAGATTGAACACCGGGGAGCTGTTTTTT	CATSRLNTGELFF
NA	TRBV20-1	TRBD1	TRBJ1-6	TGCAGTGCTAGATTTATCGGACAGGAGAATTCACCCCTCCACTTT	CSARFIGQENSPLHF
NA	TRBV12-3/TRBV12-4	NA	TRBJ1-4	TGTGCCAGCACCTCTCGGTCAGGGGCAACTAATGAAAAACTGTTTTTT	CASTSRSGATNEKLFF
many	TRBV7-2	NA	TRBJ2-7	TGTGCCAGCAGCTCCGTCGGCGGGGACCAGTACTTC	CASSSVGGDQYF
NA	TRBV20-1	TRBD2	TRBJ2-7	TGCAGTGCTAGTCCCAGCGGGGGCGCCTACGAGCAGTACTTC	CSASPSGGAYEQYF
NA	TRBV12-3/TRBV12-4	TRBD1	TRBJ1-4	TGTGCCAGCAGGACGACAGGGGGCGGAGAAAAACTGTTTTTT	CASRTTGGGEKLFF
few	TRBV18	NA	TRBJ2-1	TGTGCCAGCTCACCCGGTGGGGGGGCGACGCGCAGCGAGCAGTTCTTC	CASSPGGGATRSEQFF
NA	TRBV3-1	NA	TRBJ2-7	TGTGCCAGCAGCCAAGGCCCCAACGCCTACGAGCAGTACTTC	CASSQGPNAYEQYF
NA	TRBV20-1	TRBD2	TRBJ2-3	TGCAGTGCTAGGACGACTAGCGGATACACAGATACGCAGTATTTT	CSARTTSGYTDTQYF
many	TRBV15	NA	TRBJ2-3	TGTGCCACCAGCAGAGAGGTAGCGGCAGATACGCAGTATTTT	CATSREVAADTQYF
NA	TRBV20-1	NA	TRBJ2-4	TGCAGTGCTAGACCCGGGACCTCCAAAAACATTCAGTACTTC	CSARPGTSKNIQYF
NA	TRBV6-5	NA	TRBJ2-7	TGTGCCAGCAGTAGGGGGGTGGACGAGCAGTACTTC	CASSRGVDEQYF
NA	TRBV27	NA	TRBJ2-1	TGTGCCAGCAGTTTCCTCGGGCAGACCGCTGAGCAGTTCTTC	CASSFLGQTAEQFF
NA	TRBV4-3	NA	TRBJ2-3	TGCGCCAGCAGCCAAGAAGGACGATTCTTGTCCCTCCCAGATACGCAGTATTTT	CASSQEGRFLSLPDTQYF
NA	TRBV6-2/TRBV6-3	NA	TRBJ2-2	TGTGCCAGCAGTTGGGTCCGAACCGGGGAGCTGTTTTTT	CASSWVRTGELFF
NA	TRBV18	TRBD1	TRBJ2-1	TGTGCCAGCTCACCTGGACAGGTCATTGCCAATGAGCAGTTCTTC	CASSPGQVIANEQFF
NA	TRBV7-2	NA	TRBJ2-7	TGTGCCAGCAGCTTATGGCAGACGGAATACTACGAGCAGTACTTC	CASSLWQTEYYEQYF
many	TRBV5-1	TRBD2	TRBJ2-1	TGTGCCAGCAGTTTAACTAGCGGGGGATACAATGAGCAGTTCTTC	CASSLTSGGYNEQFF
NA	TRBV7-9	NA	TRBJ2-7	TGTGCCAGCAGCCTAGGGGACAATTACAATGAGCAGTACTTC	CASSLGDNYNEQYF
few	TRBV4-2	NA	TRBJ1-6	TGTGCCAGCAGCCAAGACCCCGACAGCTATAATTCACCCCTCCACTTT	CASSQDPDSYNSPLHF
once	TRBV6-6	NA	TRBJ1-6	TGTGCCAGCAGTTACGGAGAGGCCGGCTCACCCCTCCACTTT	CASSYGEAGSPLHF
NA	TRBV27	NA	TRBJ2-1	TGTGCCAGCAGTTTAGGGGCCAGGGAGGGGGCGGGGGATGAGCAGTTCTTC	CASSLGAREGAGDEQFF
few	TRBV28	NA	TRBJ2-7	TGTGCCAGCAGTGTCCCCTTCGTGTCGGGCGAGCAGTACTTC	CASSVPFVSGEQYF
few	TRBV2	NA	TRBJ1-4	TGTGCCCACACAGATACGAGTGAAAAACTGTTTTTT	CAHTDTSEKLFF
NA	TRBV11-2	NA	TRBJ2-3	TGTGCCAGCAGCTCGCGGAGGGCTAGCACAGATACGCAGTATTTT	CASSSRRASTDTQYF
NA	TRBV15	NA	TRBJ2-7	TGTGCCACCAGCAGAGGATCCGGACGGAGCTACGAGCAGTACTTC	CATSRGSGRSYEQYF
many	TRBV3-1	NA	TRBJ2-7	TGTGCCAGCAGCCAAACGGACGGAGCCTACGAGCAGTACTTC	CASSQTDGAYEQYF
few	TRBV7-9	NA	TRBJ1-1	TGTGCCAGCAGCGAACCGGGAGAGAACACTGAAGCTTTCTTT	CASSEPGENTEAFF